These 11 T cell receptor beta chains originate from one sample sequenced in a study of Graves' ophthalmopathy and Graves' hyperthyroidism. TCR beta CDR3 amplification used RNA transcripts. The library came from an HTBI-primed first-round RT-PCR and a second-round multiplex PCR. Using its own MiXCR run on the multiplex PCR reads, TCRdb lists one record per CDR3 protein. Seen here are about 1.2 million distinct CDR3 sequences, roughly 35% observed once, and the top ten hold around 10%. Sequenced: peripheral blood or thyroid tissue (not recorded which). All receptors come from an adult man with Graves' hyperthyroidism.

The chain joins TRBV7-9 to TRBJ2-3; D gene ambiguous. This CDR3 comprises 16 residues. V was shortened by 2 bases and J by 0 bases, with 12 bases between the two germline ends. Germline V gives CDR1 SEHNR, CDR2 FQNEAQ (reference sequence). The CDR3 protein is CASSLLGRQSTDTQYF. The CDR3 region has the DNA TGTGCCAGCAGCTTATTAGGTCGGCAGAGCACAGATACGCAGTATTTT. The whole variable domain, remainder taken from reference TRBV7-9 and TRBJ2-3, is DTGVSQNPRHKITKRGQNVTFRCDPISEHNRLYWYRQTLGQGPEFLTYFQNEAQLEKSRLLSDRFSAERPKGSFSTLEIQRTEQGDSAMYLCASSLLGRQSTDTQYFGPGTRLTVL.

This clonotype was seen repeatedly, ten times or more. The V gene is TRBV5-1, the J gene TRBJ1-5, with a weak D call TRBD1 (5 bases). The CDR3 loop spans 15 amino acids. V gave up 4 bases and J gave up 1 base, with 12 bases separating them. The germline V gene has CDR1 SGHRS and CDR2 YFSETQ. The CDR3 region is CASSPEGFSNQPQHF. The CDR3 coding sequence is TGCGCCAGCAGCCCGGAGGGGTTCAGCAATCAGCCCCAGCATTTT. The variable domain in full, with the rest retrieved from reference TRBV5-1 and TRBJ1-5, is KAGVTQTPRYLIKTRGQQVTLSCSPISGHRSVSWYQQTPGQGLQFLFEYFSETQRNKGNFPGRFSGRQFSNSRSEMNVSTLELGDSALYLCASSPEGFSNQPQHFGDGTRLSIL.

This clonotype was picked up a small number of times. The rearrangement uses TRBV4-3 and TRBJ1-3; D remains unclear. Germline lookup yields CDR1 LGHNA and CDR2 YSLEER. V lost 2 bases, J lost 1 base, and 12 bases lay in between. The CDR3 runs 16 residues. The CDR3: CASSQQEKFSGNTIYF. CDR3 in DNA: TGCGCCAGCAGCCAACAGGAGAAATTTTCTGGAAACACCATATATTTT.

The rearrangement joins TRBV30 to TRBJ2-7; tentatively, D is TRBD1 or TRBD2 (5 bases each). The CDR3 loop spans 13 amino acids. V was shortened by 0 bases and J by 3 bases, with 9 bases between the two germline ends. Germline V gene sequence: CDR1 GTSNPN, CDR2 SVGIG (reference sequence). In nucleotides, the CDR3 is TGTGCCTGGAGTGTGAGGGGCGTCTACGAGCAGTACTTC. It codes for CAWSVRGVYEQYF.

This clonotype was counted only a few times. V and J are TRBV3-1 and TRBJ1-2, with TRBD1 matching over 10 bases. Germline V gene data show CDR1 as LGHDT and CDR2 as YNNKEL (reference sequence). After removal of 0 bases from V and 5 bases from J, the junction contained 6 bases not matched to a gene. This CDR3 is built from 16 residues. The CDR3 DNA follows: TGTGCCAGCAGCCAAGAAGGGACAGGGGTTCGTTATGGCTACACCTTC. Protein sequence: CASSQEGTGVRYGYTF.

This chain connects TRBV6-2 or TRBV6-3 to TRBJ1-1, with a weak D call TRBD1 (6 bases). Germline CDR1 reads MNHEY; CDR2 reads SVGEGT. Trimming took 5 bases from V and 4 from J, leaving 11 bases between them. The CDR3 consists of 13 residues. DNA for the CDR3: TGTGCCAGCAGTCACGGACAGAGCACTGAAGCTTTCTTT. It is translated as CASSHGQSTEAFF.

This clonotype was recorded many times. CDR3 protein: CATQAEGGETQYF. The CDR3 nucleotides are TGTGCCACCCAGGCGGAGGGGGGGGAGACCCAGTACTTC. The chain is built from TRBV5-6 and TRBJ2-5, with D maybe TRBD2 (7 bases). This CDR3 is built from 13 residues. The germline V gene has CDR1 SGHDT and CDR2 YYEEEE. V was cut by 9 bases and J by 5 bases, with 17 bases left in between.

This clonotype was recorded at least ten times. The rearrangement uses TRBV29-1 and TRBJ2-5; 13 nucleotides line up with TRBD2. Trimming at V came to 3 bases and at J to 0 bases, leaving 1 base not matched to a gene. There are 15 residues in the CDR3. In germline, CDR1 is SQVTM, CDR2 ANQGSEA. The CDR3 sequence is CSVDGLAGDQETQYF. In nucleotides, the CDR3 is TGCAGCGTTGACGGACTAGCGGGAGACCAAGAGACCCAGTACTTC.

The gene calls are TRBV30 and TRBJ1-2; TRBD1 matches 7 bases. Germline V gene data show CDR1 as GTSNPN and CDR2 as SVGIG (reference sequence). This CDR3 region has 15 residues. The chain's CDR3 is CAWYKRGGYVYGYTF. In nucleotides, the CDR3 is TGTGCTTGGTACAAGAGAGGGGGCTACGTTTATGGCTACACCTTC.

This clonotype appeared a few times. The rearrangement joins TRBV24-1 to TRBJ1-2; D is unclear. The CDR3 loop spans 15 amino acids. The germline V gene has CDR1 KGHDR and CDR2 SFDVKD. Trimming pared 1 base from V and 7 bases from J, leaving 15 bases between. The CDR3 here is CATSDLPGFGSGYTF. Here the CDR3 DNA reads TGTGCCACCAGTGATTTACCGGGGTTCGGAAGTGGCTACACCTTC.

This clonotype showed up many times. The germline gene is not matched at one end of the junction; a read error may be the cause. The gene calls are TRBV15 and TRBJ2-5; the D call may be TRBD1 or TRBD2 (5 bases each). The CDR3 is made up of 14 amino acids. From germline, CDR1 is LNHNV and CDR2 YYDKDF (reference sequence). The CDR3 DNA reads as TGTGCCACCAGCACGGGGACGTTGAGTGAGCCCCACTACTTC. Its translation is CATSTGTLSEPHYF.